The 21 T cell receptor beta chains presented below share a single source sample, sequenced in a study of blood T cells in healthy people across ages. PCR was performed a second time for 7 to 11 cycles using a sample-barcoded 5' primer and a J-beta primer mix. MiXCR was run by TCRdb on the 5' RACE reads, yielding one entry per CDR3 protein. The sample lists around 2 million distinct CDR3 sequences, 30% to 40% occurring once. Material for sequencing was blood. The receptor set was obtained from a human donor in good health.

V gene TRBV6-1 combines with J gene TRBJ2-4; perhaps TRBD1 as D (7 bases). Trimming removed 6 bases at V and 3 bases at J, with 15 bases between. Germline CDR1 reads MNHNS; CDR2 reads SASEGT. The CDR3 sequence is 15 residues long. The CDR3 loop reads CASRDQGEVKNIQYF. DNA of the CDR3: TGTGCCAGCAGAGATCAGGGGGAGGTCAAAAACATTCAGTACTTC.

This clonotype was seen only a few times. V gene TRBV27 combines with J gene TRBJ1-6, with D maybe TRBD1 (5 bases). Germline V gene data show CDR1 as MNHEY and CDR2 as SMNVEV (reference sequence). The germline V and J ends were trimmed by 2 bases and 7 bases, with 9 bases remaining between them. This CDR3 contains 14 residues. This CDR3 reads CASSLTGENSPLHF. CDR3 DNA sequence: TGTGCCAGCAGTTTAACGGGGGAGAATTCACCCCTCCACTTT.

This clonotype appeared many times. The CDR3 spells CATSRGDRAYSGANVLTF. As DNA, the CDR3 is TGTGCCACCAGCAGAGGGGACAGGGCTTACTCTGGGGCCAACGTCCTGACTTTC. The J gene is TRBJ2-6, the V gene TRBV15; TRBD1 matches at 9 bases. The CDR3 consists of 18 residues. Germline loops: CDR1 LNHNV, CDR2 YYDKDF (reference sequence). The V segment lost 1 base and the J segment 0 bases; nucleotides outside the gene matches: 4.

This rearrangement joins TRBV6-5 to TRBJ1-1, with 7 bases aligning to TRBD1. The junction had 6 bases not matched to a gene; V was cut back by 1 base and J by 4 bases. This CDR3 has 15 residues. CDR1 and CDR2 (germline): MNHEY, SVGAGI. This CDR3 is CASSYYPDRSTEAFF. CDR3 bases: TGTGCCAGCAGTTACTACCCGGACAGGTCCACTGAAGCTTTCTTT.

The V and J genes are TRBV20-1 and TRBJ2-7; 10 bases are a match to TRBD2. V shed 6 bases and J 3 bases; nucleotides not matched to a gene: 5. The CDR3 spans 13 residues. CDR1 is DFQATT and CDR2 is SNEGSKA in the germline V gene (reference sequence). In DNA form, the CDR3 reads TGCAGTGCAACTACTAGCGGGGTCTACGAGCAGTACTTC. Translated, it gives CSATTSGVYEQYF.

The chain has TRBV29-1 and TRBJ1-1; D may be TRBD1 (6 bases). From germline, CDR1 is SQVTM and CDR2 ANQGSEA. V was shortened by 7 bases and J by 3 bases, with 18 bases between the two germline ends. The CDR3 has 14 residues. This CDR3 reads CSGQGISRDTEAFF. DNA of the CDR3: TGCAGCGGTCAGGGGATCTCCCGAGACACTGAAGCTTTCTTT.

The V gene is TRBV2, the J gene TRBJ1-2; no firm D call. From germline, CDR1 is SNHLY and CDR2 FYNNEI. The ends were cut back, 5 bases at V and 2 bases at J, with 12 bases in the middle. This CDR3 is 14 amino acids long. The CDR3 DNA sequence: TGTGCCAGCAGTTCCACAGTTACCAACTATGGCTACACCTTC. The encoded protein is CASSSTVTNYGYTF. The entire variable domain, with the rest obtained from reference TRBV2 and TRBJ1-2, is as follows: EPEVTQTPSHQVTQMGQEVILRCVPISNHLYFYWYRQILGQKVEFLVSFYNNEISEKSEIFDDQFSVERPDGSNFTLKIRSTKLEDSAMYFCASSSTVTNYGYTFGSGTRLTVV.

This clonotype was recorded a few times. J is TRBJ2-1 and V is TRBV9; D is possibly TRBD1 (6 bases). In germline, CDR1 is SGDLS, CDR2 YYNGEE. Trimming took 2 bases from V and 6 from J, leaving 12 bases between them. The CDR3 contains 14 residues. The CDR3 here is CASSVQTGRNEQFF. CDR3 sequence (DNA): TGTGCCAGCAGCGTCCAGACAGGACGCAATGAGCAGTTCTTC.

This chain joins TRBV7-2 and TRBJ1-6; weak D call: TRBD1 (6 bases). V dropped 5 bases and J dropped 9 bases, with 17 bases sitting between them. The germline gives CDR1 SGHTA, CDR2 FQGNSA. This CDR3 has 15 residues. The CDR3, as DNA: TGTGCCAGCAGCCTCAACAGGGACGCCCTTTCACCCCTCCACTTT. It codes for CASSLNRDALSPLHF.

There are a few counts of this clonotype. The rearrangement links TRBV7-3 to TRBJ2-3; 10 nucleotides match TRBD2. CDR1 is SGHTA, CDR2 FQGTGA, per germline. This CDR3 comprises 15 residues. Trimming cost V 7 bases and J 1 base; bases outside gene matches: 5. Written as DNA, the CDR3 is TGTGCCAGCACGGCTAGCGGGGGTGGCACAGATACGCAGTATTTT. Translation: CASTASGGGTDTQYF.

J is TRBJ1-1 and V is TRBV20-1; no definite D call. The CDR3 runs to 15 residues. Deletions cut 3 bases from V and 2 bases from J, with 16 bases between. Germline V lookup: CDR1 DFQATT, CDR2 SNEGSKA (reference sequence). The CDR3 sequence: CSASQWRAGNTEAFF. CDR3 sequence (DNA): TGCAGTGCTAGTCAGTGGAGGGCGGGTAACACTGAAGCTTTCTTT.

V is TRBV5-1 and J is TRBJ2-7, with TRBD1 identical over 10 bases. From germline, CDR1 is SGHRS and CDR2 YFSETQ. J gave up 5 bases and V 0 bases, and 5 bases lay outside the gene matches. There are 15 residues in the CDR3. The CDR3 DNA sequence: TGCGCCAGCAGCTTGGATTGGGGACAGGGGAACGAGCAGTACTTC. This translates into CASSLDWGQGNEQYF. The full variable domain, its missing parts supplied by reference TRBV5-1 and TRBJ2-7, is KAGVTQTPRYLIKTRGQQVTLSCSPISGHRSVSWYQQTPGQGLQFLFEYFSETQRNKGNFPGRFSGRQFSNSRSEMNVSTLELGDSALYLCASSLDWGQGNEQYFGPGTRLTVT.

The chain has TRBV12-3 or TRBV12-4 and TRBJ1-3; perhaps TRBD1 as D (6 bases). With 6 bases removed from V and 0 bases from J, the gap between germline ends came to 9 bases. The CDR3 consists of 14 residues. The CDR3 protein is CASRSGVSGNTIYF. Here the CDR3 DNA reads TGTGCCAGCAGATCAGGGGTCTCTGGAAACACCATATATTTT.

V and J are TRBV30 and TRBJ2-7; tentative D call: TRBD1 (6 bases). Germline CDR1 reads GTSNPN; CDR2 reads SVGIG (reference sequence). There are 14 residues in the CDR3. Trimming took 4 bases from V and 5 from J, leaving 18 bases between them. The CDR3 DNA is TGTGCCTGGAACAGCTACAGGGCTGCCGACGAGCAGTACTTC. It translates to CAWNSYRAADEQYF.

This chain connects TRBV9 to TRBJ2-3; weak D call: TRBD2 (5 bases). V lost 2 bases and J 3 bases, leaving 10 bases between the germline ends. This CDR3 spans 14 amino acids. The germline CDR1 and CDR2 sequences are SGDLS and YYNGEE. This CDR3 is CASSVYGETDTQYF. The CDR3 DNA follows: TGTGCCAGCAGCGTCTACGGGGAGACAGATACGCAGTATTTT.

There are many counts of this clonotype. The CDR3 DNA follows: TGTGCCAGCAGTTTTGGACAACACTCTGGGGCCAACGTCCTGACTTTC. This translates into CASSFGQHSGANVLTF. This chain connects TRBV28 to TRBJ2-6; D is possibly TRBD1 (5 bases). The length of the CDR3 is 16 residues. V was pared by 3 bases and J by 0 bases, with 9 bases between. Germline lookup yields CDR1 MDHEN and CDR2 SYDVKM.

The rearrangement uses TRBV7-2 and TRBJ1-2; TRBD1 matches 8 bases. The CDR3 loop spans 16 amino acids. Germline lookup yields CDR1 SGHTA and CDR2 FQGNSA. After removal of 1 base from V and 4 bases from J, the junction contained 8 bases not matched to a gene. CDR3 region: CASSLGMAGTGYGYTF. The CDR3 DNA follows: TGTGCCAGCAGCTTAGGGATGGCTGGGACAGGCTATGGCTACACCTTC.

The chain couples TRBV5-1 to TRBJ2-1; TRBD1 is a possible D gene (5 bases). Trimming took off 4 bases at V and 5 bases at J, with 16 bases between the two ends. Germline V gene lookup returns CDR1 SGHRS and CDR2 YFSETQ. The CDR3 consists of 15 residues. The DNA of the CDR3 is TGCGCCAGCAGCCCCCGGGCAGGGTCGGACAATGAGCAGTTCTTC. Residues: CASSPRAGSDNEQFF.

This chain uses TRBV9 with TRBJ2-7, with TRBD2 matching 8 bases. After removal of 5 bases from V and 3 bases from J, the junction contained 10 bases not matched to a gene. The CDR3 is made up of 15 amino acids. Looked up from germline, CDR1 is SGDLS and CDR2 is YYNGEE. The chain's CDR3 is CASSSGVAGFYEQYF. The CDR3 DNA follows: TGTGCCAGCAGTTCCGGGGTAGCGGGGTTCTACGAGCAGTACTTC.

This clonotype was seen many times. V and J are TRBV29-1 and TRBJ2-3; possibly TRBD1 or TRBD2 for D (6 bases each). The CDR3 spans 15 residues. The V end lost 7 bases, the J end lost 2 bases, and 19 bases lay between the germline ends. Germline V CDR1 and CDR2: SQVTM, ANQGSEA. This CDR3 is CSAEGGEGLTDTQYF. The DNA for the CDR3 is TGCAGCGCCGAGGGGGGAGAGGGGCTCACAGATACGCAGTATTTT.

This clonotype was detected a few times. The gene calls are TRBV25-1 and TRBJ2-1; D remains ambiguous. V lost 3 bases and J 4 bases, leaving 10 bases between the germline ends. Germline CDR1 is MGHDK and CDR2 is SYGVNS. The CDR3 is 14 amino acids. CDR3 amino acids: CASSDPLGYNEQFF. CDR3 nucleotide sequence: TGTGCCAGCAGTGACCCGTTGGGGTACAATGAGCAGTTCTTC. Together with reference TRBV25-1 and TRBJ2-1, the CDR3 gives the full variable domain: EADIYQTPRYLVIGTGKKITLECSQTMGHDKMYWYQQDPGMELHLIHYSYGVNSTEKGDLSSESTVSRIRTEHFPLTLESARPSHTSQYLCASSDPLGYNEQFFGPGTRLTVL.